Below, 4 T cell receptor beta chains from the same sample are listed, as sequenced in a study of PD-L1 blockade in urothelial cancer. Sequenced by immunoSEQ multiplex PCR; TCRdb stores in-frame clones only, minus some. The sample consists of around 49,000 clones, almost 85% of them appearing once. Time point defined: peripheral blood 6 weeks after treatment start. The sequencing used PBMCs, collected around atezolizumab (anti-PD-L1) treatment. Receptors were obtained from a man aged 60 to 75 with urothelial cancer.

This clone was seen a few times. This chain uses TRBV7-2 with TRBJ2-3; 8 bases agree with TRBD2. CDR3 size: 12 residues. V shed 6 bases, J shed 14 bases, and the junction held 10 bases outside the gene matches. From germline, CDR1 is SGHTA and CDR2 FQGNSA. As DNA, the CDR3 is TGTGCCAGCAGTCGTCCGGGGGGGCTTCTGTATTTT. Translated: CASSRPGGLLYF.

The sample holds a few counts of this clone. This chain joins TRBV6-6 and TRBJ1-2, with TRBD1 identical over 8 bases. Germline CDR1 reads MNHNY; CDR2 reads SVGAGI (reference sequence). The length of the CDR3 is 16 residues. Losses at the gene ends were 0 bases for V and 1 base for J; bases not matched to a gene: 4. Here the CDR3 reads CASSYSGQDFNYGYTF. DNA for the CDR3: TGTGCCAGCAGTTACTCGGGACAGGATTTTAACTATGGCTACACCTTC.

For this clone: One end of the junction is discordant with germline, which a read error may explain. The genes are TRBV7-7 and TRBJ2-5; 8 positions match TRBD2. The CDR3 spans 13 residues. Germline CDR1 reads SSHAT; CDR2 reads FNYEAQ (reference sequence). Written as DNA, the CDR3 is TGTGCTAGCAGCTCCAGCGGGGGAGAGACCCAGTACTTC. Its protein is CASSSSGGETQYF. Full variable domain (missing parts from reference TRBV7-7 and TRBJ2-5): GAGVSQSPRYKVTKRGQDVTLRCDPISSHATLYWYQQALGQGPEFLTYFNYEAQPDKSGLPSDRFSAERPEGSISTLTIQRTEQRDSAMYRCASSSSGGETQYFGPGTRLLVL.

J is TRBJ2-7 and V is TRBV2; TRBD1 agrees at 9 bases. Germline trimming cut 4 bases from V and 4 bases from J; bases unmatched to any gene: 5. CDR1 and CDR2 (germline): SNHLY, FYNNEI. There are 14 residues in the CDR3. CDR3 nucleotide sequence: TGTGCCAGCAGTGTCGGGACAGGGTCATACGAGCAGTACTTC. It codes for CASSVGTGSYEQYF.